Shown below are 9 T cell receptor beta chains from a single sample sequenced in a study of blood T cell repertoires in COVID-19 (TCRdb year 2020). The library was obtained by the immunoSEQ multiplex PCR assay. TCRdb re-hosts the immuneACCESS table, in-frame sequences only. Its copies lack some clones; in the studies checked, an unresolved V gene accounts for under half of them, and the cause for the rest is not known. The sample data list a few hundred thousand clones, and 80% to 85% of these were observed just once. The leading ten clones occupy roughly 6.2% of the sample. Sequencing was done on a sample of PBMCs or T cells enriched from blood (not recorded which). All receptors derive from a middle-aged woman who had recovered from COVID-19.

The chain joins TRBV10-2 to TRBJ2-2; TRBD1 matches 10 bases. The CDR3 is 16 amino acids. Per germline, CDR1 WSHSY and CDR2 SAAADI. Trimming cost V 4 bases and J 6 bases; bases outside gene matches: 8. The CDR3 protein is CASSVTGTGEAGELFF. The CDR3 DNA reads as TGCGCCAGCAGTGTGACCGGGACAGGGGAGGCCGGGGAGCTGTTTTTT.

This clone has a single count. V is TRBV7-9 and J is TRBJ2-1; D may be TRBD1 (6 bases). Trimming cost V 3 bases and J 0 bases, with 15 bases left between them. CDR1 SEHNR and CDR2 FQNEAQ come from the germline V gene (reference sequence). The CDR3 runs 17 residues. The CDR3 reads CASSFWPRDTSYNEQFF. CDR3 coding DNA: TGTGCCAGCAGCTTCTGGCCTCGGGACACCTCCTACAATGAGCAGTTCTTC.

The chain uses TRBV7-8 and TRBJ1-3; 9 nucleotides align to TRBD1. The V gene end was trimmed by 0 bases and the J gene end by 4 bases; junction bases not matched to a gene: 7. The CDR3 length is 17 residues. CDR1 and CDR2 from the germline V gene are SGHVS and FQNEAQ. The CDR3 protein is CASSLAWGTGSGNTIYF. For the CDR3, the DNA is TGTGCCAGCAGCTTAGCGTGGGGGACAGGGTCAGGAAACACCATATATTTT.

This clone was seen once. The rearrangement uses TRBV7-2 and TRBJ2-3, with 7 bases matching TRBD2. From germline, CDR1 is SGHTA and CDR2 FQGNSA. The CDR3 length is 16 residues. With 5 bases clipped from V and 1 base from J, the junction kept 9 bases outside the gene matches. The CDR3 loop reads CASSPSSGIRTDTQYF. For the CDR3, the DNA is TGTGCCAGCAGCCCGTCGAGCGGGATTCGCACAGATACGCAGTATTTT.

This clone is a singleton in its sample. In DNA, the CDR3 is TGTGCCAGCAGCTCGCCGACAGGGTCTGAGGTCTTCGAGCAGTACTTC. Protein: CASSSPTGSEVFEQYF. The J gene is TRBJ2-7, the V gene TRBV11-2, with 7 bases aligning to TRBD1. The CDR3 is 16 amino acids. Germline V gene sequence: CDR1 SGHAT, CDR2 FQNNGV. The trim removed 4 bases at V and 6 bases at J, leaving 15 bases unmatched.

The genes are TRBV7-2 and TRBJ1-2, with D possibly being TRBD1 (6 bases). This CDR3 is 13 amino acids long. From germline, CDR1 is SGHTA and CDR2 FQGNSA. V lost 5 bases to trimming and J lost 4 bases, with 11 bases between them. This CDR3 reads CASSPRTAYGYTF. The CDR3 coding sequence is TGTGCCAGCAGCCCACGGACAGCCTATGGCTACACCTTC.

The V gene is TRBV3-1 (or the pseudogene TRBV3-2), the J gene TRBJ1-4; 8 bases are shared with TRBD1. V was clipped by 1 base and J by 10 bases; unmatched bases: 5. Germline CDR1 reads LGHDT; CDR2 reads YNNKEL (reference sequence). There are 14 residues in the CDR3. CDR3 loop: CASSQGHRGGKLFF. As DNA, the CDR3 is TGTGCCAGCAGCCAAGGCCACAGGGGGGGAAAACTGTTTTTT.

V and J are TRBV7-2 and TRBJ2-2; 8 bases align to TRBD1. Germline loops: CDR1 SGHTA, CDR2 FQGNSA. V shed 3 bases and J 7 bases; nucleotides not matched to a gene: 4. The CDR3 has 14 amino acids. The CDR3 here is CASSFQGAIGELFF. Here the CDR3 DNA reads TGTGCCAGCAGCTTCCAGGGGGCAATCGGGGAGCTGTTTTTT.

The chain recombines TRBV2 with TRBJ1-1; the D gene is possibly TRBD1 (5 bases). Trimming took 2 bases from V and 7 from J, leaving 11 bases between them. CDR3 length: 13 amino acids. Germline V gives CDR1 SNHLY, CDR2 FYNNEI. CDR3 in amino acids: CASSEFVDSEAFF. CDR3 sequence (DNA): TGTGCCAGCAGTGAATTTGTCGACAGTGAAGCTTTCTTT.